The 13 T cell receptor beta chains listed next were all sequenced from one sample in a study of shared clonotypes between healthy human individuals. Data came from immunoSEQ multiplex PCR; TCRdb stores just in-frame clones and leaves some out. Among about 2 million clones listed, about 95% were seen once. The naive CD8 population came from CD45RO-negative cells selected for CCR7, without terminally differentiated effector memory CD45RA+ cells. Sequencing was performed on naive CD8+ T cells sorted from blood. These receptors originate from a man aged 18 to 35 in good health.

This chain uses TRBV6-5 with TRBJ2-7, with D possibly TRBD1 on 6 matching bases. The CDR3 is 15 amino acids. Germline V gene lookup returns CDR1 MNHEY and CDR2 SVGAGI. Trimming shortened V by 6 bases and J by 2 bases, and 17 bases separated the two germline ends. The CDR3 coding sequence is TGTGCCAGCAGGGAAACAGGGATAGGTCCCTACGAGCAGTACTTC. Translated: CASRETGIGPYEQYF.

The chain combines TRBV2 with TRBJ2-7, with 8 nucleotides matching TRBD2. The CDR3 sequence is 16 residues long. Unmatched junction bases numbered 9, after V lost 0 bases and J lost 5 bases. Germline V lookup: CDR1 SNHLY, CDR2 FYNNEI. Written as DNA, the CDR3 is TGTGCCAGCAGTGAAGCAACCGGACTAGCCAAGAACGAGCAGTACTTC. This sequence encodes CASSEATGLAKNEQYF.

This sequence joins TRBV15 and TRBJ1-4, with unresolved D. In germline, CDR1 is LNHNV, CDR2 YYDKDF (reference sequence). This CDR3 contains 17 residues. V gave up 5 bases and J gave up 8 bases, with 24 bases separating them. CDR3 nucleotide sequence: TGTGCCACCAGCCAACACGATATCACCGGGGAGGGCGAAAAACTGTTTTTT. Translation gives CATSQHDITGEGEKLFF.

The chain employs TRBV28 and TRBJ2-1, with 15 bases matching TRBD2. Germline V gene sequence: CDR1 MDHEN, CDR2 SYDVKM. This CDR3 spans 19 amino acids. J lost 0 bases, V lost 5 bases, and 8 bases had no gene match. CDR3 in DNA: TGTGCCAGCAGTGACACAGGGACTAGCGGGGGGAGCTCCTACAATGAGCAGTTCTTC. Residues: CASSDTGTSGGSSYNEQFF.

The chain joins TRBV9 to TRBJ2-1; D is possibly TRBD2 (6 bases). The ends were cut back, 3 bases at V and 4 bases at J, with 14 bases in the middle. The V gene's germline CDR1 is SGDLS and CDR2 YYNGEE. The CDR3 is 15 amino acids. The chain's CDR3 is CASSEGGVGYNEQFF. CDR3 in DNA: TGTGCCAGCAGCGAAGGCGGGGTAGGGTACAATGAGCAGTTCTTC. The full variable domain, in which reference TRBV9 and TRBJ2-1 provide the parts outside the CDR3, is DSGVTQTPKHLITATGQRVTLRCSPRSGDLSVYWYQQSLDQGLQFLIQYYNGEERAKGNILERFSAQQFPDLHSELNLSSLELGDSALYFCASSEGGVGYNEQFFGPGTRLTVL.

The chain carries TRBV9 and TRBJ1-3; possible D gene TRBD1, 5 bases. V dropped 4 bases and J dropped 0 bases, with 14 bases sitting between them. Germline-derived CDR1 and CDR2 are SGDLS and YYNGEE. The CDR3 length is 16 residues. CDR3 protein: CASSPRGGGSGNTIYF. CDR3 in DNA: TGTGCCAGCAGCCCCCGCGGGGGGGGCTCTGGAAACACCATATATTTT.

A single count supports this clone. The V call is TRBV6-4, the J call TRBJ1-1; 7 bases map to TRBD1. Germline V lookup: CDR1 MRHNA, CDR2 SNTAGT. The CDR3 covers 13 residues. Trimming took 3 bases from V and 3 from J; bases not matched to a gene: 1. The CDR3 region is CASSETGDTEAFF. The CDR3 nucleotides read TGTGCCAGCAGTGAAACAGGGGACACTGAAGCTTTCTTT.

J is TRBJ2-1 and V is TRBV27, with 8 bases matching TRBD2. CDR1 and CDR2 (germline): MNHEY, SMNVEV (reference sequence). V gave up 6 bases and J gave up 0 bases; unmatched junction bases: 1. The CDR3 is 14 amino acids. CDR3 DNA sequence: TGTGCCAGCAGGAGCGGGAGCTCCTACAATGAGCAGTTCTTC. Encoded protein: CASRSGSSYNEQFF.

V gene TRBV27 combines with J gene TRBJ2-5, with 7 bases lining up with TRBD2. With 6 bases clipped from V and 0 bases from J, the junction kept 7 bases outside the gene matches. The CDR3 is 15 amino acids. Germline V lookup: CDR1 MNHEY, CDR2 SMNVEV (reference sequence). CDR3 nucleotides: TGTGCCAGCAGCCAGACTAGCCCCGACCAAGAGACCCAGTACTTC. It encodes CASSQTSPDQETQYF.

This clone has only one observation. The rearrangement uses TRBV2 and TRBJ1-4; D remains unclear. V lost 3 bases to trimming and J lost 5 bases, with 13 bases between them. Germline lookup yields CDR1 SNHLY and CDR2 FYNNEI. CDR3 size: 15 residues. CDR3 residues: CASSDPGTQNEKLFF. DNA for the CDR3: TGTGCCAGCAGTGACCCCGGAACTCAAAATGAAAAACTGTTTTTT.

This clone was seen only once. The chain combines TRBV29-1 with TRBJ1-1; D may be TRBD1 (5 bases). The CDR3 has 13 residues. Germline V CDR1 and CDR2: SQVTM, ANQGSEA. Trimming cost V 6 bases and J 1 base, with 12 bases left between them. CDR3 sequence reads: CSVSGRRNTEAFF. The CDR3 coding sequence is TGCAGCGTCTCGGGGCGGAGGAACACTGAAGCTTTCTTT.

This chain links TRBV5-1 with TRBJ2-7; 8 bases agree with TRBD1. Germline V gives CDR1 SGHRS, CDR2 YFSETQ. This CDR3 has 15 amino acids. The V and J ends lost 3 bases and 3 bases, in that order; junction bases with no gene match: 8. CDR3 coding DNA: TGCGCCAGCAGCTATACGACAGGGGTCGGCTACGAGCAGTACTTC. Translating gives CASSYTTGVGYEQYF.

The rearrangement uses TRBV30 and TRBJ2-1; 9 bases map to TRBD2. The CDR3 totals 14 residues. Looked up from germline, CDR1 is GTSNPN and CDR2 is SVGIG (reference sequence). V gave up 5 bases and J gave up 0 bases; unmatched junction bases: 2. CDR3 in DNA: TGTGCCTGGTGTAGCGGGAGCTCCTACAATGAGCAGTTCTTC. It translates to CAWCSGSSYNEQFF.